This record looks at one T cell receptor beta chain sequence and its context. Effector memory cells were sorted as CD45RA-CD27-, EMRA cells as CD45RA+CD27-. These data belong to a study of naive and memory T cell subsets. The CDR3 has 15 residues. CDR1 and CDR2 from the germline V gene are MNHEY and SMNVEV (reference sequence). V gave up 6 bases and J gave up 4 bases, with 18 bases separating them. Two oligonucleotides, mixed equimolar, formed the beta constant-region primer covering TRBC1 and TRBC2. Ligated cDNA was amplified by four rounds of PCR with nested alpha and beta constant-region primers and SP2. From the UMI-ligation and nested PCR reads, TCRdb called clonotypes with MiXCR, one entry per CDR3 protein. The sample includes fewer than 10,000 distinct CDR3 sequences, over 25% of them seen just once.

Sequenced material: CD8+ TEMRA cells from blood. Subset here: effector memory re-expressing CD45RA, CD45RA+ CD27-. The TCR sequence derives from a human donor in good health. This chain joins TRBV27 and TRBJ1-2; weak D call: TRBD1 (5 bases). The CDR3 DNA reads TGTGCCAGCAGCACTTTGGGGGGACTAATCTATGGCTACACCTTC. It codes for CASSTLGGLIYGYTF.